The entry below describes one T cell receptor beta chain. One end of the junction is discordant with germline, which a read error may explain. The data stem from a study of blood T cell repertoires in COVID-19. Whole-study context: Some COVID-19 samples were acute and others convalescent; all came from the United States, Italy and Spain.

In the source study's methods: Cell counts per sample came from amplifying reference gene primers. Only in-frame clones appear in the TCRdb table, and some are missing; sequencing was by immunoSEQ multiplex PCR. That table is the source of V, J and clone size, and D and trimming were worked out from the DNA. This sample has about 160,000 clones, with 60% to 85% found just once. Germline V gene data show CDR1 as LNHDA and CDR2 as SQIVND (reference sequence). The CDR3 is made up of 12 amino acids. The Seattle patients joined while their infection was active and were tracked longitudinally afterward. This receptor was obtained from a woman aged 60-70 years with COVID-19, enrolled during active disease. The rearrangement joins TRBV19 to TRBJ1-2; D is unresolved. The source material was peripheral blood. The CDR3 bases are TGTGCCAGTAGAGGGCTCGGAGGGATCGCCCACTTC. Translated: CASRGLGGIAHF.